The 5 T cell receptor beta chains reported below all come from one sample, sequenced in a study of cytomegalovirus exposure and HLA in healthy donors. 60 Vbeta and 13 Jbeta primers were used in PCR. The assay was immunoSEQ multiplex PCR, and TCRdb's table has in-frame clones only and misses some. The table records about 120,000 clones, roughly 80% of them present only once. The sequencing sample was made of PBMCs. The source of these receptors is a female donor in good health and CMV-seronegative.

There are a few counts of this clone. This chain links TRBV5-1 with TRBJ1-2; D is perhaps TRBD1 (5 bases). Trimming left V 4 bases short and J 6 bases short, with 16 bases between. This CDR3 has 14 residues. Germline-derived CDR1 and CDR2 are SGHRS and YFSETQ. The DNA for the CDR3 is TGCGCCAGCAGCAATACAAGGGGCGGGGATGGCTACACCTTC. Its translation: CASSNTRGGDGYTF.

The V gene is TRBV7-7, the J gene TRBJ2-3, with D possibly TRBD2 on 6 matching bases. Germline lookup yields CDR1 SSHAT and CDR2 FNYEAQ (reference sequence). The CDR3 runs to 14 residues. V was pared by 2 bases and J by 3 bases, with 9 bases between. In nucleotides, the CDR3 is TGTGCCAGCAGCTTATTGGGGGGTACAGATACGCAGTATTTT. Protein product: CASSLLGGTDTQYF.

This chain joins TRBV5-3 and TRBJ2-1, with 8 bases identical to TRBD2. TRBV5-3 is labeled an ORF, and its function is uncertain. The CDR3 is 14 residues long. With 3 bases clipped from V and 10 bases from J, the junction kept 9 bases outside the gene matches. The chain's CDR3 is CARSWAGGAGEQFF. The CDR3, as DNA: TGTGCCAGAAGCTGGGCCGGGGGGGCCGGGGAGCAGTTCTTC.

V gene TRBV5-6 combines with J gene TRBJ1-4; TRBD1 aligns across 7 bases. The germline gives CDR1 SGHDT, CDR2 YYEEEE. There are 14 residues in the CDR3. V was pared by 4 bases and J by 5 bases, with 5 bases of the junction left unmatched. The CDR3, as DNA: TGTGCCAGCAGCCTGGACAGGTCCAATGAAAAACTGTTTTTT. Translated, it gives CASSLDRSNEKLFF. The variable domain in full, with the rest retrieved from reference TRBV5-6 and TRBJ1-4, is DAGVTQSPTHLIKTRGQQVTLRCSPKSGHDTVSWYQQALGQGPQFIFQYYEEEERQRGNFPDRFSGHQFPNYSSELNVNALLLGDSALYLCASSLDRSNEKLFFGSGTQLSVL.

This clone turned up a few times. This chain links TRBV18 with TRBJ1-1, with D maybe TRBD1 (5 bases). With 6 bases removed from V and 1 base from J, the gap between germline ends came to 9 bases. The CDR3 runs to 13 residues. The germline gives CDR1 KGHSH, CDR2 LQKENI. CDR3 residues: CASSSDRNTEAFF. CDR3 bases: TGTGCCAGCTCGTCCGACAGGAACACTGAAGCTTTCTTT.